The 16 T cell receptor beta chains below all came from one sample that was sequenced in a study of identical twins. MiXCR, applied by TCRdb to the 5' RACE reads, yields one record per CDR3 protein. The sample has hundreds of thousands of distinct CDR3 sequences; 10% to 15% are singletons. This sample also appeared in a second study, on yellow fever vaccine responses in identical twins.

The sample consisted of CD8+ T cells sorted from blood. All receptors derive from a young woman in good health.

CDR3 in DNA: TGTGCCAGCAGTGAGGGAGACTACACACGAGTGGAGCAGTTCTTC. Residues: CASSEGDYTRVEQFF. V usage is TRBV2 and J usage is TRBJ2-1; D may be TRBD2 (5 bases). V lost 3 bases, J lost 10 bases, and 19 bases lay in between. The germline V gene encodes CDR1 SNHLY and CDR2 FYNNEI. There are 15 residues in the CDR3.

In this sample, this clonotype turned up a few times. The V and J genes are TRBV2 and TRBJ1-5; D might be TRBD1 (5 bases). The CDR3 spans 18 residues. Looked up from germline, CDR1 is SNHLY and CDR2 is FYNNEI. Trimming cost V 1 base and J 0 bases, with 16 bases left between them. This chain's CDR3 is CASSEGAAQGYSNQPQHF. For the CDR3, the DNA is TGTGCCAGCAGTGAAGGCGCGGCCCAGGGATATAGCAATCAGCCCCAGCATTTT.

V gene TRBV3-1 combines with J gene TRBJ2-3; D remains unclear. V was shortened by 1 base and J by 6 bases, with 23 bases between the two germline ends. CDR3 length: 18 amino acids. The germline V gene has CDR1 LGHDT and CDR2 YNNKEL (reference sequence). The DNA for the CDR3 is TGTGCCAGCAGCCAAGGCCCCCCTAGGGTCCATCAATTGGATACGCAGTATTTT. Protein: CASSQGPPRVHQLDTQYF.

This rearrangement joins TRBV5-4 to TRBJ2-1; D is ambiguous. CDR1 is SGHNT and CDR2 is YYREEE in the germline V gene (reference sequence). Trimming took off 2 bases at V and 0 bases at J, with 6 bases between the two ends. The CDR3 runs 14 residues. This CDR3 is CASSFLNSYNEQFF. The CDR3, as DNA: TGTGCCAGCAGCTTTCTAAACTCCTACAATGAGCAGTTCTTC.

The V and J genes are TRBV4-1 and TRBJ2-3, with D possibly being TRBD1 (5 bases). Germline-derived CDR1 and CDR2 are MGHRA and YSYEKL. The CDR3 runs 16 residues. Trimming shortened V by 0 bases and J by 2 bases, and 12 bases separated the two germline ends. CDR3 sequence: CASSQDPDTATDTQYF. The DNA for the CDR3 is TGCGCCAGCAGCCAAGATCCGGACACCGCCACAGATACGCAGTATTTT.

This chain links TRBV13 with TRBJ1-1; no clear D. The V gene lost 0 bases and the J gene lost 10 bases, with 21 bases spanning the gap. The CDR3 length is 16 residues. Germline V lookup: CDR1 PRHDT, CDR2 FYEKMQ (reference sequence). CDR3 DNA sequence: TGTGCCAGCAGCTTAGGCCGCAACAACATCCACATCGGAGCTTTCTTT. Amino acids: CASSLGRNNIHIGAFF.

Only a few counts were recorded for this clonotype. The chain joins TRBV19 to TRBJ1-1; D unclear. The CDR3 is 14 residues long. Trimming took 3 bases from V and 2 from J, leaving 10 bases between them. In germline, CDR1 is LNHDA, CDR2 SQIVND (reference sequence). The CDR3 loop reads CASSMGRSNTEAFF. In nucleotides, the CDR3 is TGTGCCAGTAGTATGGGCAGGTCTAACACTGAAGCTTTCTTT.

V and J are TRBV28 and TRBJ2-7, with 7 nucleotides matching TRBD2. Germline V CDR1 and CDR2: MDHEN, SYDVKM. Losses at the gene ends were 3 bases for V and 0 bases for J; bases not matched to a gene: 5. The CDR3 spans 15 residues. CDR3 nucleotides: TGTGCCAGCAGTTTCGGGATAGCGGGCTCCTACGAGCAGTACTTC. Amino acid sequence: CASSFGIAGSYEQYF.

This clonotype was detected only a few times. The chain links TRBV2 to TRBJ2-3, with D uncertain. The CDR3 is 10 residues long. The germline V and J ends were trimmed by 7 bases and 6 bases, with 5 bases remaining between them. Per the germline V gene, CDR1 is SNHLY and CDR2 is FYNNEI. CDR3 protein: CASISDTQYF. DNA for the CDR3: TGTGCCAGCATCAGCGATACGCAGTATTTT.

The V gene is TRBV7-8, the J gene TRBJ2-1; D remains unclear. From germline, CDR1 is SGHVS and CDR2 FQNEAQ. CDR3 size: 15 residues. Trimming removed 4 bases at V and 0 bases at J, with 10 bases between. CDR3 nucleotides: TGTGCCAGCAGCTCCCCCGAAAGCTCCTACAATGAGCAGTTCTTC. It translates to CASSSPESSYNEQFF.

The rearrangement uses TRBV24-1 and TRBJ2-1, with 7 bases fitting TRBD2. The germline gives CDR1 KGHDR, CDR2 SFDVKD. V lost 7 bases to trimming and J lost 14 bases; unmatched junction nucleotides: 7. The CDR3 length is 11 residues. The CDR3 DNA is TGTGCCACCAGCGACGGGGGGAGAGAGTTCTTC. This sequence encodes CATSDGGREFF.

Here the CDR3 reads CASSPGQGSTEAFF. As DNA, the CDR3 is TGTGCCAGCAGCCCGGGACAGGGGAGCACTGAAGCTTTCTTT. V gene TRBV7-9 combines with J gene TRBJ1-1; 10 nucleotides agree with TRBD1. Germline CDR1 SEHNR, CDR2 FQNEAQ (reference sequence). The V segment lost 5 bases and the J segment 4 bases; nucleotides outside the gene matches: 4. This CDR3 spans 14 amino acids. Drawing the rest from reference TRBV7-9 and TRBJ1-1, the complete variable domain is DTGVSQNPRHKITKRGQNVTFRCDPISEHNRLYWYRQTLGQGPEFLTYFQNEAQLEKSRLLSDRFSAERPKGSFSTLEIQRTEQGDSAMYLCASSPGQGSTEAFFGQGTRLTVV.

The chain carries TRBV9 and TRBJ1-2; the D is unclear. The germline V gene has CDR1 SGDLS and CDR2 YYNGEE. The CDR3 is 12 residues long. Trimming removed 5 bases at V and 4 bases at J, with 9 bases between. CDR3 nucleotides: TGTGCCAGCAGGAGGAGTTCCTATGGCTACACCTTC. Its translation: CASRRSSYGYTF.

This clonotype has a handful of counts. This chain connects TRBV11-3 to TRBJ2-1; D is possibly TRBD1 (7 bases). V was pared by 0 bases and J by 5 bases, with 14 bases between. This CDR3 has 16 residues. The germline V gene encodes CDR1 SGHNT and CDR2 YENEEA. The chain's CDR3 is CASSLEGGGLNNEQFF. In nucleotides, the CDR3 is TGTGCCAGCAGCTTAGAAGGAGGGGGCCTTAACAATGAGCAGTTCTTC.

The CDR3 here is CASSLAVAGSYNEQFF. CDR3 bases: TGCGCCAGCAGCTTGGCGGTAGCGGGGTCCTACAATGAGCAGTTCTTC. The rearrangement joins TRBV5-1 to TRBJ2-1; 8 bases match TRBD2. The CDR3 consists of 16 residues. Germline V gives CDR1 SGHRS, CDR2 YFSETQ. Trimming removed 0 bases from V and 1 base from J; junction bases left unmatched: 3.

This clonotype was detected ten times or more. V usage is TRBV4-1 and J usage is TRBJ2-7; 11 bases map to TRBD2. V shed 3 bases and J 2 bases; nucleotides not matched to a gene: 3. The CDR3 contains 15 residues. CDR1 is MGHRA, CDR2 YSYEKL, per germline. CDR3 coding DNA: TGCGCCAGCAGCCAGGGGACTAGCGGAGCCTACGAGCAGTACTTC. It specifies CASSQGTSGAYEQYF.